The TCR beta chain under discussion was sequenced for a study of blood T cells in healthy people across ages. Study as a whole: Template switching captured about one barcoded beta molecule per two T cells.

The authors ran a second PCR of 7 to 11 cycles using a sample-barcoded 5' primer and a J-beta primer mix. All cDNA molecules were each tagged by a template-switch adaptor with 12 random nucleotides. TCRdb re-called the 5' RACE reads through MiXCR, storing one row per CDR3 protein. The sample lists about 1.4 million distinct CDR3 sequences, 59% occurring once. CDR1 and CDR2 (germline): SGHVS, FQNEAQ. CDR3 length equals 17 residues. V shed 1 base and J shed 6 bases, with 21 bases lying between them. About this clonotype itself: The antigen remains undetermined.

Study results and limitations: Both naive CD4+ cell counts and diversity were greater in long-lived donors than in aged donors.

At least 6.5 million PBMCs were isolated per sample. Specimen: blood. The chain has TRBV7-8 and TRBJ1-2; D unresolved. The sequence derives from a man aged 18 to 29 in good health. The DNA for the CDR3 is TGTGCCAGCAGCTTAGTGGGCGGCCCGAGTAGTCGTGATGGCTACACCTTC. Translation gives CASSLVGGPSSRDGYTF. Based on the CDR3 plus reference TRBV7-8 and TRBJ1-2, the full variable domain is GAGVSQSPRYKVAKRGQDVALRCDPISGHVSLFWYQQALGQGPEFLTYFQNEAQLDKSGLPSDRFFAERPEGSVSTLKIQRTQQEDSAVYLCASSLVGGPSSRDGYTFGSGTRLTVV.